Listed here are 26 T cell receptor beta chains from one sample, sequenced in a study of blood T cell repertoires in COVID-19. Profiled with immunoSEQ multiplex PCR; TCRdb holds only in-frame clones, not every one. Among 210,000 or so clones listed, 81% were seen once. Sequences were obtained from PBMCs or T cells enriched from blood (not recorded which). These TCRs come from a woman aged 50 to 60 with acute COVID-19.

Regarding this clone: Other DNA sequences in the same sample also yield this CDR3. The gene calls are TRBV12-3 or TRBV12-4 and TRBJ2-7, with D unclear. This CDR3 has 11 residues. Trimming cost V 5 bases and J 3 bases, with 5 bases left between them. The CDR3 sequence: CASSPSYEQYF. In DNA, the CDR3 is TGTGCCAGCAGTCCGAGCTACGAGCAGTACTTC.

V and J are TRBV12-3 or TRBV12-4 and TRBJ1-1; maybe TRBD1 (6 bases). The V and J ends lost 11 bases and 1 base respectively, with 11 bases between them. CDR3 size: 12 residues. CDR3 sequence: CAEGQKNTEAFF. Here the CDR3 DNA reads TGTGCCGAGGGACAAAAGAACACTGAAGCTTTCTTT.

This chain links TRBV9 with TRBJ2-1; 14 nucleotides line up with TRBD2. The CDR3 is 18 residues long. Germline V gives CDR1 SGDLS, CDR2 YYNGEE. The V gene end was trimmed by 0 bases and the J gene end by 4 bases; junction bases not matched to a gene: 6. Here the CDR3 reads CASSVAGTSGGLYNEQFF. The DNA for the CDR3 is TGTGCCAGCAGCGTAGCTGGGACTAGCGGGGGACTTTACAATGAGCAGTTCTTC.

The chain is built from TRBV3-1 (or the pseudogene TRBV3-2) and TRBJ2-5; TRBD2 matches 8 bases. With 0 bases clipped from V and 5 bases from J, the junction kept 2 bases outside the gene matches. Germline CDR1 is LGHDT and CDR2 is YNNKEL (reference sequence). There are 14 residues in the CDR3. This chain's CDR3 is CASSQDASGETQYF. In nucleotides, the CDR3 is TGTGCCAGCAGCCAAGACGCTAGCGGGGAGACCCAGTACTTC.

Here the CDR3 reads CASGGTDYNSPLHF. DNA for the CDR3: TGCGCCAGCGGGGGGACTGACTATAATTCACCCCTCCACTTT. The chain is built from TRBV5-1 and TRBJ1-6; TRBD1 might be the D (5 bases). The CDR3 has 14 residues. From germline, CDR1 is SGHRS and CDR2 YFSETQ. The germline V and J ends were trimmed by 7 bases and 3 bases, with 11 bases remaining between them.

The chain has TRBV6-2 or TRBV6-3 and TRBJ2-1; D uncertain. The length of the CDR3 is 12 residues. Germline loops: CDR1 MNHEY, CDR2 SVGEGT. Trimming took 5 bases from V and 8 from J, leaving 10 bases between them. The CDR3 DNA reads as TGTGCCAGCAGTGCGTACGTCGATGAGCAGTTCTTC. This codes for CASSAYVDEQFF.

The chain links TRBV7-9 to TRBJ2-3, with D perhaps matching TRBD1 (5 bases). Looked up from germline, CDR1 is SEHNR and CDR2 is FQNEAQ (reference sequence). The CDR3 length is 15 residues. The V gene lost 0 bases and the J gene lost 1 base, with 8 bases spanning the gap. The CDR3 here is CASSLAGQRTDTQYF. The CDR3 region has the DNA TGTGCCAGCAGCTTAGCGGGGCAACGCACAGATACGCAGTATTTT. Full variable domain (remainder filled in from reference TRBV7-9 and TRBJ2-3): DTGVSQNPRHKITKRGQNVTFRCDPISEHNRLYWYRQTLGQGPEFLTYFQNEAQLEKSRLLSDRFSAERPKGSFSTLEIQRTEQGDSAMYLCASSLAGQRTDTQYFGPGTRLTVL.

V is TRBV5-1 and J is TRBJ1-4; D possibly corresponds to TRBD1 (5 bases). The germline V gene has CDR1 SGHRS and CDR2 YFSETQ. This CDR3 comprises 15 residues. Trimming pared 2 bases from V and 7 bases from J, leaving 15 bases between. The CDR3 DNA is TGCGCCAGCAGCTTAAACGGCAGGGCATTTGAAAAACTGTTTTTT. This sequence encodes CASSLNGRAFEKLFF.

The CDR3: CASTGLAGDSYNEQFF. In DNA, the CDR3 is TGTGCCAGCACAGGACTAGCGGGCGATTCCTACAATGAGCAGTTCTTC. V and J are TRBV18 and TRBJ2-1, with 11 nucleotides matching TRBD2. CDR1 is KGHSH and CDR2 is LQKENI in the germline V gene. This CDR3 is built from 16 residues. V dropped 8 bases and J dropped 1; count of bases not matched to a gene: 7.

The CDR3: CATRPQGYNEQFF. The CDR3 DNA reads TGCGCCACCAGACCCCAGGGCTACAATGAGCAGTTCTTC. The V call is TRBV5-1, the J call TRBJ2-1; D is perhaps TRBD1 (5 bases). This CDR3 comprises 13 residues. Germline-derived CDR1 and CDR2 are SGHRS and YFSETQ. The V and J ends lost 9 bases and 3 bases respectively, with 13 bases between them.

Concerning this clone: Its ends do not fully match the called genes, so a read error is possible. The chain couples TRBV2 to TRBJ1-3, with D unresolved. Germline V gene data show CDR1 as SNHLY and CDR2 as FYNNEI. The CDR3 is 11 residues long. Written as DNA, the CDR3 is TGTGCCAGCACCGGGGATGGAAATGGTAATTTT. Its translation is CASTGDGNGNF.

This chain connects TRBV28 to TRBJ1-5, with TRBD1 as a possible D gene (5 bases). Germline CDR1 is MDHEN and CDR2 is SYDVKM. The germline V and J ends were trimmed by 8 bases and 4 bases, with 9 bases remaining between them. The CDR3 is 12 amino acids. The CDR3 loop is CASWGQNQPQHF. Here the CDR3 DNA reads TGTGCCAGCTGGGGCCAAAATCAGCCCCAGCATTTT.

The chain recombines TRBV5-1 with TRBJ1-1, with a possible D match to TRBD1 (6 bases). This CDR3 spans 15 amino acids. V shed 4 bases and J shed 1 base, with 14 bases lying between them. The V gene's germline CDR1 is SGHRS and CDR2 YFSETQ. CDR3 region: CASSRDLGGNTEAFF. CDR3 sequence (DNA): TGCGCCAGCAGCCGGGATTTAGGGGGGAACACTGAAGCTTTCTTT.

The chain employs TRBV20-1 and TRBJ2-7, with D unclear. Per germline, CDR1 DFQATT and CDR2 SNEGSKA (reference sequence). The ends were cut back, 4 bases at V and 6 bases at J, with 10 bases in the middle. The CDR3 has 11 amino acids. The CDR3 region is CSATNQFEQYF. In DNA form, the CDR3 reads TGCAGTGCTACTAACCAATTCGAGCAGTACTTC.

The CDR3 spells CASRWQEGGELFF. CDR3 sequence (DNA): TGTGCCAGCAGATGGCAGGAGGGCGGGGAGCTGTTTTTT. This chain links TRBV7-2 with TRBJ2-2; TRBD2 is a possible D gene (6 bases). Trimming pared 6 bases from V and 7 bases from J, leaving 12 bases between. Germline V gene data show CDR1 as SGHTA and CDR2 as FQGNSA. This CDR3 is 13 amino acids long.

The chain employs TRBV5-1 and TRBJ1-1, with D hard to call. This CDR3 contains 14 residues. Germline V CDR1 and CDR2: SGHRS, YFSETQ. V was trimmed by 1 base and J by 0 bases, leaving 7 bases between them. The CDR3 sequence is CASSLNTMNTEAFF. CDR3 nucleotides: TGCGCCAGCAGCTTGAACACGATGAACACTGAAGCTTTCTTT.

V usage is TRBV5-1 and J usage is TRBJ1-1; 10 positions match TRBD1. CDR1 is SGHRS, CDR2 YFSETQ, per germline. The CDR3 is 17 amino acids. The trim removed 1 base at V and 4 bases at J, leaving 10 bases unmatched. CDR3 bases: TGCGCCAGCAGCTTGAAGGGGGACAGGGGAGGGATCACTGAAGCTTTCTTT. Its protein is CASSLKGDRGGITEAFF.

The chain carries TRBV18 and TRBJ2-3, with TRBD2 identical over 8 bases. The trim removed 4 bases at V and 0 bases at J, leaving 3 bases unmatched. Germline-derived CDR1 and CDR2 are KGHSH and LQKENI. This CDR3 is 15 amino acids long. CDR3 sequence reads: CASSRSSGSTDTQYF. The CDR3 bases are TGTGCCAGCTCACGTTCTAGCGGGAGCACAGATACGCAGTATTTT.

The chain combines TRBV7-2 with TRBJ2-2; D is undetermined. CDR1 SGHTA and CDR2 FQGNSA come from the germline V gene. The V gene lost 5 bases and the J gene lost 6 bases, with 10 bases spanning the gap. This CDR3 has 13 residues. DNA of the CDR3: TGTGCCAGCAGCCCCGCAGTTGCCGGGGAGCTGTTTTTT. Translation gives CASSPAVAGELFF.

The chain uses TRBV7-6 and TRBJ2-5; tentatively, D is TRBD1 (5 bases). Germline V gives CDR1 SGHVS, CDR2 FNYEAQ. The CDR3 loop spans 16 amino acids. Trimming shortened V by 4 bases and J by 3 bases, and 18 bases separated the two germline ends. The CDR3 here is CASSSRVSLSKETQYF. The CDR3 DNA reads TGTGCCAGCAGCTCCAGGGTTTCTTTGTCCAAAGAGACCCAGTACTTC.

CDR3 nucleotides: TGTGCCAGCAGTGAATCCGCAGGGGTAATCTCTGGGGCCAACGTCCTGACTTTC. It yields the protein CASSESAGVISGANVLTF. The rearrangement uses TRBV6-1 and TRBJ2-6; perhaps TRBD1 as D (6 bases). V lost 2 bases, J lost 0 bases, and 14 bases lay in between. The CDR3 totals 18 residues. Germline lookup yields CDR1 MNHNS and CDR2 SASEGT.

This clone was observed once. The gene calls are TRBV11-2 and TRBJ2-2, with TRBD1 as a possible D gene (6 bases). V was pared by 5 bases and J by 5 bases, with 9 bases between. The germline CDR1 and CDR2 sequences are SGHAT and FQNNGV. This CDR3 contains 13 residues. The CDR3 sequence is CASSQQGTGELFF. The CDR3 nucleotides read TGTGCCAGCAGCCAACAGGGTACCGGGGAGCTGTTTTTT.

The chain has TRBV19 and TRBJ2-2; D might be TRBD1 (6 bases). The CDR3 length is 14 residues. Trimming took 3 bases from V and 4 from J, leaving 9 bases between them. CDR1 LNHDA and CDR2 SQIVND come from the germline V gene (reference sequence). In DNA form, the CDR3 reads TGTGCCAGTAGTATTACAGGGTCCACCGGGGAGCTGTTTTTT. This translates into CASSITGSTGELFF.

This chain connects TRBV28 to TRBJ2-1; 7 bases align to TRBD1. The ends lost 7 bases at V and 2 bases at J; junction bases unmatched: 8. From germline, CDR1 is MDHEN and CDR2 SYDVKM. The CDR3 is 15 residues long. CDR3 sequence reads: CASTTTGSTYNEQFF. The DNA for the CDR3 is TGTGCCAGCACCACGACAGGGAGTACCTACAATGAGCAGTTCTTC.

The chain uses TRBV5-1 and TRBJ2-2, with 10 bases identical to TRBD2. Germline CDR1 SGHRS, CDR2 YFSETQ. Trimming took 2 bases from V and 4 from J; bases not matched to a gene: 5. This CDR3 is 16 amino acids long. CDR3 region: CASSLTAGGSTGELFF. CDR3 sequence (DNA): TGCGCCAGCAGCTTAACAGCGGGAGGGAGCACCGGGGAGCTGTTTTTT.

This clone was observed a single time. The chain combines TRBV11-2 with TRBJ2-7, with unresolved D. This CDR3 spans 13 amino acids. Germline loops: CDR1 SGHAT, CDR2 FQNNGV. V dropped 4 bases and J dropped 6 bases, with 13 bases sitting between them. CDR3 loop: CASSSPVAGEQYF. CDR3 in DNA: TGTGCCAGCAGCTCTCCGGTCGCAGGCGAGCAGTACTTC.